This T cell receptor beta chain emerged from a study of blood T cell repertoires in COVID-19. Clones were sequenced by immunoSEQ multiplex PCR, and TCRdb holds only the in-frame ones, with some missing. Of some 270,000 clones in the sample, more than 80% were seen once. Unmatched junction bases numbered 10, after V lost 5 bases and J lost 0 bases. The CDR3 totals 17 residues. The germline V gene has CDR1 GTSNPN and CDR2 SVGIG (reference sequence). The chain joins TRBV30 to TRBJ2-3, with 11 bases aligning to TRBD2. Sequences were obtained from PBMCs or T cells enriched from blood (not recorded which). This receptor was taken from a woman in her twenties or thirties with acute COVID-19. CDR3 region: CAWASGLAGHSTDTQYF. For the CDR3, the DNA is TGTGCCTGGGCCTCTGGACTAGCGGGCCATAGCACAGATACGCAGTATTTT.